This TCR beta chain was sequenced in a study of Ad26.COV2.S vaccination and SARS-CoV-2 variants. Whole-study context: Intramuscularly, Ad26.COV2.S was given either once or twice, 56 days apart.

Some clones are missing from TCRdb's copy, which holds only in-frame ones; the method was immunoSEQ multiplex PCR. The sample has approximately 420,000 clones, around nine tenths seen once. Indicated treatment: about 20 received Ad26.COV2.S at low or high dose, single or two shots; about five received placebo; per-sample allocation not given. Material that was analyzed had been drawn on day 63 after the first vaccine or placebo injection. The germline V gene encodes CDR1 LNHDA and CDR2 SQIVND (reference sequence). Trimming took 10 bases from V and 6 from J; bases not matched to a gene: 11. This CDR3 is 14 amino acids long.

The starting material was peripheral blood, obtained in a trial of Ad26.COV2.S vaccine versus placebo. The chain couples TRBV19 to TRBJ2-3, with 9 bases fitting TRBD2. The clonotype comes from a person aged 18-60 years who received the Ad26.COV2.S COVID-19 vaccine or a placebo. CDR3 nucleotides: TGTGCCACTAGCGGGGAACCTTCTTGGGATACGCAGTATTTT. The encoded protein is CATSGEPSWDTQYF.